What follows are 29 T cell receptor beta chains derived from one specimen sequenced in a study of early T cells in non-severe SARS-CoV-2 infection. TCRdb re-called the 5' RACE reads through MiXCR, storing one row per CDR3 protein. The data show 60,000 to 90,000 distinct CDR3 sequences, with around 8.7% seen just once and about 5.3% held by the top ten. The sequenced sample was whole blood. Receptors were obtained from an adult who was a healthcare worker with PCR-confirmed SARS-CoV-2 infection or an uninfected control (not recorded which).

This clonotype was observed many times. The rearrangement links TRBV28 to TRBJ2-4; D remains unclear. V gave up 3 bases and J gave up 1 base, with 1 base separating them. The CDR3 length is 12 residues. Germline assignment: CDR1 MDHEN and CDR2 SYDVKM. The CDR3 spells CASSLAKNIQYF. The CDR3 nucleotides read TGTGCCAGCAGTTTGGCCAAAAACATTCAGTACTTC.

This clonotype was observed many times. CDR3 bases: TGTGCCATCAGTGACCCCGTAGCGGGAGACACAGATACGCAGTATTTT. Translated, it gives CAISDPVAGDTDTQYF. The genes are TRBV10-3 and TRBJ2-3; 9 nucleotides match TRBD2. The V segment lost 3 bases and the J segment 2 bases; nucleotides outside the gene matches: 6. Germline lookup yields CDR1 ENHRY and CDR2 SYGVKD. The length of the CDR3 is 16 residues.

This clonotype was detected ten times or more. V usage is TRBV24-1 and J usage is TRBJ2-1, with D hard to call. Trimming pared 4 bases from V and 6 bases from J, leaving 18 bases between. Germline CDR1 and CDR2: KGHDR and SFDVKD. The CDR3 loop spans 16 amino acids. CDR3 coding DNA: TGTGCCACCAGTGACCCAACTGGTACTCTTATCAATGAGCAGTTCTTC. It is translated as CATSDPTGTLINEQFF.

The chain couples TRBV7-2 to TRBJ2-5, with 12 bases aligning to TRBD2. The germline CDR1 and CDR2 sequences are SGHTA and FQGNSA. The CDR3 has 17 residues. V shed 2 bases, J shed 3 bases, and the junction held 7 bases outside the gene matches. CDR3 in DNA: TGTGCCAGCAGCTTAAGTCTCGGACTAGCGGGGAAAGAGACCCAGTACTTC. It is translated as CASSLSLGLAGKETQYF.

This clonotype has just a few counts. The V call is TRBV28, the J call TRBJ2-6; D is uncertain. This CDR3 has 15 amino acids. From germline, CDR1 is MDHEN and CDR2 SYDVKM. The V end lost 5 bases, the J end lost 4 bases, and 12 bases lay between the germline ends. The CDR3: CASSGPDSGANVLTF. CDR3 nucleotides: TGTGCCAGCAGTGGACCGGATTCCGGGGCCAACGTCCTGACTTTC.

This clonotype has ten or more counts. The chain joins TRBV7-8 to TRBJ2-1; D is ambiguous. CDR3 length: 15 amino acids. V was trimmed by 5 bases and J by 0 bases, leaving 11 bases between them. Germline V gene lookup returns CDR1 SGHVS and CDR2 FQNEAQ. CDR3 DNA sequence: TGTGCCAGCAGCCCCGCCGAGAGCTCCTACAATGAGCAGTTCTTC. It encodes CASSPAESSYNEQFF.

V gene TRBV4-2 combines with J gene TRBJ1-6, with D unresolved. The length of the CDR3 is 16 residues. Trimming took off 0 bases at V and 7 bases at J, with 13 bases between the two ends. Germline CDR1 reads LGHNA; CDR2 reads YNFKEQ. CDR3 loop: CASSQDQGRVNSPLHF. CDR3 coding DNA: TGTGCCAGCAGCCAAGATCAAGGCAGAGTAAATTCACCCCTCCACTTT.

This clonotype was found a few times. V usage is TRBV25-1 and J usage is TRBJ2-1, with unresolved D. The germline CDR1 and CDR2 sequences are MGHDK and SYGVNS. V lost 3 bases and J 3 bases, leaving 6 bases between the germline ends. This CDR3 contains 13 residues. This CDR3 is CASSEWDYNEQFF. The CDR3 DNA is TGTGCCAGCAGTGAGTGGGACTACAATGAGCAGTTCTTC.

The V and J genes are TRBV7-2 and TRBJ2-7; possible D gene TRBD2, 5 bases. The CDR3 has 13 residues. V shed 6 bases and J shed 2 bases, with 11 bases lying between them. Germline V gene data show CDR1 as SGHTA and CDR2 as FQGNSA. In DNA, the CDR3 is TGTGCCAGCAGTGCTAGCTTCACCTACGAGCAGTACTTC. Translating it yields CASSASFTYEQYF.

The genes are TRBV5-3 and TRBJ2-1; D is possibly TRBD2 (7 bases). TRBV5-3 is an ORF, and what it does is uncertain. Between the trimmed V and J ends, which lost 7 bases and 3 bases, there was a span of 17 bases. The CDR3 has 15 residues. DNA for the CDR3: TGTGCCAGAGGGCCTCGGGGGGCCCTCTACAATGAGCAGTTCTTC. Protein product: CARGPRGALYNEQFF.

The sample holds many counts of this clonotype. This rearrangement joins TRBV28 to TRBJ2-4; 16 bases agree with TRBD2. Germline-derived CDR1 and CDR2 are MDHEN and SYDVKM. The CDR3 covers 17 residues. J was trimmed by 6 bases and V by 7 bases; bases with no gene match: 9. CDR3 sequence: CASTPSGTSGRGNIQYF. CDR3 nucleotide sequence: TGTGCCAGCACCCCATCGGGGACTAGCGGGAGGGGAAACATTCAGTACTTC.

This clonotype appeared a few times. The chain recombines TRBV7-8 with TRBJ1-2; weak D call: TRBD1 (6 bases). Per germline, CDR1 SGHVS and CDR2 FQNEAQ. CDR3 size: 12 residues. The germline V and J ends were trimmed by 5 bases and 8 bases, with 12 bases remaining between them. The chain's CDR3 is CASSPNRAGYTF. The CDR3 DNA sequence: TGTGCCAGCAGCCCCAACAGGGCCGGCTACACCTTC.

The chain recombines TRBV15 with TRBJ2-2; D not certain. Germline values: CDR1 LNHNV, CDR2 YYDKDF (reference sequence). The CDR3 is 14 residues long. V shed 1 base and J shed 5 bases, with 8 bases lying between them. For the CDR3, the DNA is TGTGCCACCAGCAGAGGATCAGGAACCGGGGAGCTGTTTTTT. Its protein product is CATSRGSGTGELFF.

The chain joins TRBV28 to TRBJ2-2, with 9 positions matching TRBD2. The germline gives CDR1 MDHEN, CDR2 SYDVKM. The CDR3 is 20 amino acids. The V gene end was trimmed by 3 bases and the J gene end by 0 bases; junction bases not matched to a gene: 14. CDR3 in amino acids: CASSFLPPGLAPSNTGELFF. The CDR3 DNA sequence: TGTGCCAGCAGTTTTCTCCCTCCGGGACTAGCCCCTTCGAACACCGGGGAGCTGTTTTTT.

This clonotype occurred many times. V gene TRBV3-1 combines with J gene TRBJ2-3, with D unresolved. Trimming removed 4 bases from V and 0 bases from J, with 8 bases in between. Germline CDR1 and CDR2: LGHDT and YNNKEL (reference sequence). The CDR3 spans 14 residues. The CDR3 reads CASSLRSSTDTQYF. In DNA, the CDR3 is TGTGCCAGCAGCCTCAGGAGTAGCACAGATACGCAGTATTTT.

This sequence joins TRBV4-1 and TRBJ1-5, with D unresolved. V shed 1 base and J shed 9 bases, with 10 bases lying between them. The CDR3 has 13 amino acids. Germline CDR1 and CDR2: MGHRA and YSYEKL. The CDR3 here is CASSQGPGWPQHF. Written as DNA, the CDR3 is TGCGCCAGCAGCCAAGGCCCTGGTTGGCCCCAGCATTTT.

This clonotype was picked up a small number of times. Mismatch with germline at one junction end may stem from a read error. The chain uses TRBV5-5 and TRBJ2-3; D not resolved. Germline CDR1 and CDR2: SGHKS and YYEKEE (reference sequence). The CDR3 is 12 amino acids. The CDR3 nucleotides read TGTGCCAGCAGCTCTCTACCCTCCCCCAGCGATTTT. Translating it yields CASSSLPSPSDF.

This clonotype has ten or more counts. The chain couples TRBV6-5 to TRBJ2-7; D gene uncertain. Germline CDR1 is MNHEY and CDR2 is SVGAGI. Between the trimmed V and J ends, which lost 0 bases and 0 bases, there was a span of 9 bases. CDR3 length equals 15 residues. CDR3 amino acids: CASSYSKESSYEQYF. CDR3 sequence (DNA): TGTGCCAGCAGTTACTCGAAGGAGAGCTCCTACGAGCAGTACTTC.

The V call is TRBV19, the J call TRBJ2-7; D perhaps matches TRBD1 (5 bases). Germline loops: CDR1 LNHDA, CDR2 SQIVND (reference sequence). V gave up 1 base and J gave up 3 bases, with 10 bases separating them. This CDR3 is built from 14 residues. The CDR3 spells CASSIGGDSYEQYF. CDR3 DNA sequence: TGTGCCAGTAGTATAGGAGGCGACAGCTACGAGCAGTACTTC. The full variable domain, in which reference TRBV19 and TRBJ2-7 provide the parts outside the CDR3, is DGGITQSPKYLFRKEGQNVTLSCEQNLNHDAMYWYRQDPGQGLRLIYYSQIVNDFQKGDIAEGYSVSREKKESFPLTVTSAQKNPTAFYLCASSIGGDSYEQYFGPGTRLTVT.

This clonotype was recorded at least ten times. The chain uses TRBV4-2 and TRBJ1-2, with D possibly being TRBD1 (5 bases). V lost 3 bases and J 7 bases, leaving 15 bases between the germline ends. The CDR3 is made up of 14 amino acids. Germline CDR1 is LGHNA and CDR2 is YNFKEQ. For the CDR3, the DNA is TGTGCCAGCAGCCATACCGGGACGGCGTCTGGCTACACCTTC. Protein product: CASSHTGTASGYTF.

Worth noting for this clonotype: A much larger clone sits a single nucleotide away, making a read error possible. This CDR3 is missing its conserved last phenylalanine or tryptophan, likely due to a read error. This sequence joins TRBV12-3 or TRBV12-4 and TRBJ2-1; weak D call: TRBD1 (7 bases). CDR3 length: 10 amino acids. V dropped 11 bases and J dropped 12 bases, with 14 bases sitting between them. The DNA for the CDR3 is TGTGCCTCCAGGGGGGAAGGGCAGTTCTTA. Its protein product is CASRGEGQFL.

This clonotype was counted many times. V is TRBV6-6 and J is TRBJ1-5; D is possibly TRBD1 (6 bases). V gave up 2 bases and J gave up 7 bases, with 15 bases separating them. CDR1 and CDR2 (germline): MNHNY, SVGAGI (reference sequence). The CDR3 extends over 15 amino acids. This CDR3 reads CASSYEGQGWQPQHF. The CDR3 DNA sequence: TGTGCCAGCAGTTACGAGGGGCAGGGGTGGCAGCCCCAGCATTTT.

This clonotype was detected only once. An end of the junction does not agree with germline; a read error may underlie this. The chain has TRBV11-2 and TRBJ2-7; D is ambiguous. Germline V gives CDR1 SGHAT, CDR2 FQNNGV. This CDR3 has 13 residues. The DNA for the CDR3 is TGTGCCAGCAGCCCACCCTCCTCCTTCGAGCAGTACTTC. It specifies CASSPPSSFEQYF.

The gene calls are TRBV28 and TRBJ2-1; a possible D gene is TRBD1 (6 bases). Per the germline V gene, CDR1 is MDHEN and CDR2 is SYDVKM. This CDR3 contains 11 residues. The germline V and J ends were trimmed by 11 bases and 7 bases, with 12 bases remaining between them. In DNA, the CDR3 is TGTGCCGTACAGGGTTGGAATGAGCAGTTCTTC. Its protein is CAVQGWNEQFF. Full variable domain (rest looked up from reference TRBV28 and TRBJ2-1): DVKVTQSSRYLVKRTGEKVFLECVQDMDHENMFWYRQDPGLGLRLIYFSYDVKMKEKGDIPEGYSVSREKKERFSLILESASTNQTSMYLCAVQGWNEQFFGPGTRLTVL.

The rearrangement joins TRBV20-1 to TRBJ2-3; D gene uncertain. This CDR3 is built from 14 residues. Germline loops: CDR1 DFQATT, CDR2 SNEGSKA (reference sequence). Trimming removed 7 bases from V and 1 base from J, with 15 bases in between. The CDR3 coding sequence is TGCAGTGTTCCGACTGCTTGGGGCACAGATACGCAGTATTTT. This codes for CSVPTAWGTDTQYF.

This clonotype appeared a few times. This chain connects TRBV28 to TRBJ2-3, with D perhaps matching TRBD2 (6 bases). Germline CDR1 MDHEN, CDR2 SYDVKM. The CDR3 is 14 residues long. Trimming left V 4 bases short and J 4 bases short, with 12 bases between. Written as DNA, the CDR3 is TGTGCCAGCAGTTGGGGGACTCTGCCAGATACGCAGTATTTT. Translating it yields CASSWGTLPDTQYF.

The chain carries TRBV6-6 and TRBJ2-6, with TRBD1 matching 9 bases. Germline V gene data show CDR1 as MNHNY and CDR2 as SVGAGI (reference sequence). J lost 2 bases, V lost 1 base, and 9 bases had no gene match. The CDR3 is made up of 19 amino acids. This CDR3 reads CASSYYRLTGGPGANVLTF. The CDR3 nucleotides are TGTGCCAGCAGTTACTATCGGTTGACAGGGGGACCTGGGGCCAACGTCCTGACTTTC.

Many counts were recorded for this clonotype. The CDR3 is CASSSLNIQYF. CDR3 bases: TGTGCCAGCAGCTCTTTAAACATTCAGTACTTC. The genes are TRBV6-1 and TRBJ2-4, with D unresolved. From germline, CDR1 is MNHNS and CDR2 SASEGT. The V and J ends lost 6 bases and 6 bases respectively, with 6 bases between them. The CDR3 spans 11 residues.

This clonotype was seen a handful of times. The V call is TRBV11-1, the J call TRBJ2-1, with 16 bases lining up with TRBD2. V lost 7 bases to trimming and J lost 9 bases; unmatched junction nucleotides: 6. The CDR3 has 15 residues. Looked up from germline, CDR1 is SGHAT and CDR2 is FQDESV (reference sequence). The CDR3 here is CASTSGLAGGGEQFF. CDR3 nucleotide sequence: TGTGCCAGCACCTCGGGACTAGCGGGAGGGGGTGAGCAGTTCTTC.